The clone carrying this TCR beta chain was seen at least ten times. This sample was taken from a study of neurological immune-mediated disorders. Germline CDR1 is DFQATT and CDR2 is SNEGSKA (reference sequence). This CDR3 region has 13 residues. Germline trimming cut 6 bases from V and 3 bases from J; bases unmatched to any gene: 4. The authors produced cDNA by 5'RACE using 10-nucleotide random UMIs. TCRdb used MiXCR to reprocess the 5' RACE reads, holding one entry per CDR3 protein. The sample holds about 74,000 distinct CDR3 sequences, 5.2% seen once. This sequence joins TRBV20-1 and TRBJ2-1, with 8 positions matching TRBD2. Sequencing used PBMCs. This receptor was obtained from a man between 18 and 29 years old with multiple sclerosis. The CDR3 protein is CSARLAYYNEQFF. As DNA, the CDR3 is TGCAGTGCCAGACTAGCGTACTACAATGAGCAGTTCTTC.